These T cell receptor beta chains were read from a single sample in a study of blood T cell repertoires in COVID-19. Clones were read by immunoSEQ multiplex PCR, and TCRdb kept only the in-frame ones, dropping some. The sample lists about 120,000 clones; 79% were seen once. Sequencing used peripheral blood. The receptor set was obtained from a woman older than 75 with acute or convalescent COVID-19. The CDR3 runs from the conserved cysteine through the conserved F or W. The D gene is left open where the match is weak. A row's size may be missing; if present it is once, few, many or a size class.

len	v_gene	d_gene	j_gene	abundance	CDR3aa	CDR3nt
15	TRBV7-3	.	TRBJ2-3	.	CASSPTRGATDTQYF	TGTGCCAGCAGCCCTACCCGGGGGGCCACAGATACGCAGTATTTT
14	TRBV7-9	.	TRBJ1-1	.	CASSSPRRGTEAFF	TGTGCCAGCAGCTCCCCCCGGAGAGGCACTGAAGCTTTCTTT
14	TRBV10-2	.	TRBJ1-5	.	CASSEGVANQPQHF	TGCGCCAGCAGCGAAGGGGTGGCGAATCAGCCCCAGCATTTT
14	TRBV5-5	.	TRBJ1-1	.	CASSLGYGNTEAFF	TGTGCCAGCAGCTTGGGTTACGGGAACACTGAAGCTTTCTTT
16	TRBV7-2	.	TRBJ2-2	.	CASSLVGPVNTGELFF	TGTGCCAGCAGCTTAGTGGGCCCGGTCAACACCGGGGAGCTGTTTTTT
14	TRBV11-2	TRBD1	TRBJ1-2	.	CASSPNTGGGGYTF	TGTGCCAGCAGCCCAAACACAGGGGGTGGTGGCTACACCTTC
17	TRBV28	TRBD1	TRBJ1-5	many	CASRATPPRDRGQPQHF	TGTGCCAGCAGAGCTACCCCGCCCCGGGACAGGGGTCAGCCCCAGCATTTT
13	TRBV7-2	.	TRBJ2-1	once	CASSLAIVNEQFF	TGTGCCAGCAGCTTAGCTATAGTCAATGAGCAGTTCTTC
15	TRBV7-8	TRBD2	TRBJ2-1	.	CASSFTSGGLNEQFF	TGTGCCAGCAGCTTTACTAGCGGGGGGCTCAATGAGCAGTTCTTC
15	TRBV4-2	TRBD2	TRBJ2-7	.	CASSHPGTTAYEQYF	TGTGCCAGCAGCCACCCCGGGACTACCGCCTACGAGCAGTACTTC
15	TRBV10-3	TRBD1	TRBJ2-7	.	CAISESLGTAYEQYF	TGTGCCATCAGTGAGTCGCTTGGGACAGCCTACGAGCAGTACTTC
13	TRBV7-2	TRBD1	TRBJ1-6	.	CASSLAPGQSLHF	TGTGCCAGCAGCTTAGCTCCGGGACAGTCCCTCCACTTT
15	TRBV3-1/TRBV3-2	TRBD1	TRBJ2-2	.	CASSQGTGPTGELFF	TGTGCCAGCAGCCAGGGGACAGGACCCACCGGGGAGCTGTTTTTT
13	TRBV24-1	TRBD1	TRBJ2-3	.	CATSEQGSDTQYF	TGTGCCACCAGTGAACAGGGGTCAGATACGCAGTATTTT
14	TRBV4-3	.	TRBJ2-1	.	CASSLAVSYNEQFF	TGCGCCAGCAGCCTAGCGGTCTCCTACAATGAGCAGTTCTTC
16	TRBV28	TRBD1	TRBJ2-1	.	CASSGNRGLGFGEQFF	TGTGCCAGCAGTGGGAACAGGGGGCTTGGGTTCGGTGAGCAGTTCTTC
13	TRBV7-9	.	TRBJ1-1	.	CASSFQMNTEAFF	TGTGCCAGCAGCTTTCAGATGAACACTGAAGCTTTCTTT
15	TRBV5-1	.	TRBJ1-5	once	CASSLSAGENQPQHF	TGCGCCAGCAGCTTGTCAGCAGGGGAAAATCAGCCCCAGCATTTT
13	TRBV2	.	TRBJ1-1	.	CASSIFTGTEAFF	TGTGCCAGCAGTATTTTCACCGGTACTGAAGCTTTCTTT
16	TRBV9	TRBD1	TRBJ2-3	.	CASSILGQGGTDTQYF	TGTGCCAGCAGCATCTTAGGACAGGGGGGGACAGATACGCAGTATTTT
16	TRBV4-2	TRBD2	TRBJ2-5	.	CASSQVSASGQETQYF	TGTGCCAGCAGCCAAGTATCGGCTAGCGGCCAAGAGACCCAGTACTTC
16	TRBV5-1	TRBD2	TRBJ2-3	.	CASSLGAGGSTDTQYF	TGCGCCAGCAGCTTGGGAGCGGGAGGGAGCACAGATACGCAGTATTTT
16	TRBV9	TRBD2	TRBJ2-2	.	CASSHLWTGGTGELFF	TGTGCCAGCAGCCACCTCTGGACGGGAGGGACCGGGGAGCTGTTTTTT
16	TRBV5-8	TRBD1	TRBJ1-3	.	CASSWGQGEGGNTIYF	TGTGCCAGCAGCTGGGGACAGGGGGAAGGGGGAAACACCATATATTTT
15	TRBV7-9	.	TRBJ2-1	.	CASSVQGEGYNEQFF	TGTGCCAGCAGCGTACAGGGTGAGGGGTACAATGAGCAGTTCTTC
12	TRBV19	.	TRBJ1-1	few	CASSIGQTEAFF	TGTGCCAGTAGTATAGGTCAAACTGAAGCTTTCTTT
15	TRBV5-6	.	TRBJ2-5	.	CASSLERGSLETQYF	TGTGCCAGCAGCTTGGAAAGGGGTTCTCTAGAGACCCAGTACTTC
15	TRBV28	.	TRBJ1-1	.	CASNSPGGRGTEAFF	TGTGCCAGCAACTCCCCGGGGGGGCGCGGCACTGAAGCTTTCTTT